Listed here are 12 T cell receptor beta chains from one sample, sequenced in a study of T-cell memory formation after mild COVID-19. TCRdb redid the calling of the 5' RACE reads with MiXCR, one entry per CDR3 protein. The profile shows 170,000 or so distinct CDR3 sequences, about 22% of them singletons. The sample was PBMCs or a T cell subset sorted from them (not recorded which). Receptor source: an adult woman who had mild COVID-19 (a few samples of this study predate the infection). Cell type and time point are not known.

This chain links TRBV5-6 with TRBJ2-5; 7 bases are shared with TRBD2. The CDR3 is 15 amino acids. The J segment lost 1 base and the V segment lost 6 bases, leaving 9 bases of the junction unmatched. Germline-derived CDR1 and CDR2 are SGHDT and YYEEEE. The CDR3 coding sequence is TGTGCCAGCACCCGAGGAGCGGGACCCCAAGAGACCCAGTACTTC. This gives the protein CASTRGAGPQETQYF.

The rearrangement links TRBV19 to TRBJ1-5; D gene uncertain. V was trimmed by 7 bases and J by 0 bases, leaving 16 bases between them. Germline V gene sequence: CDR1 LNHDA, CDR2 SQIVND (reference sequence). The CDR3 has 16 amino acids. CDR3 DNA: TGTGCCAGTAATTGGAACGGGTATTATAGCAATCAGCCCCAGCATTTT. It encodes CASNWNGYYSNQPQHF.

This clonotype was observed many times. The chain combines TRBV11-2 with TRBJ1-1; no reliable D call. The CDR3 is 11 amino acids. V lost 4 bases, J lost 4 bases, and 4 bases lay in between. Germline V CDR1 and CDR2: SGHAT, FQNNGV. The CDR3 coding sequence is TGTGCCAGCAGCTCAGGCACTGAAGCTTTCTTT. Translated, it gives CASSSGTEAFF.

V gene TRBV20-1 combines with J gene TRBJ2-5; TRBD2 matches 8 bases. The CDR3 has 15 amino acids. In germline, CDR1 is DFQATT, CDR2 SNEGSKA (reference sequence). V lost 3 bases to trimming and J lost 9 bases; unmatched junction nucleotides: 15. The CDR3 region is CSASPSGGPPVAQYF. As DNA, the CDR3 is TGCAGTGCTAGCCCAAGCGGGGGTCCCCCCGTGGCCCAGTACTTC.

The chain recombines TRBV12-3 or TRBV12-4 with TRBJ2-1; 9 nucleotides agree with TRBD1. The CDR3 extends over 15 amino acids. V lost 5 bases to trimming and J lost 3 bases; unmatched junction nucleotides: 5. The chain's CDR3 is CASSPDRGYYNEQFF. CDR3 DNA: TGTGCCAGCAGTCCCGACAGGGGGTACTACAATGAGCAGTTCTTC.

A few counts support this clonotype. V gene TRBV5-4 combines with J gene TRBJ2-1; weak D call: TRBD2 (6 bases). The V end lost 2 bases, the J end lost 8 bases, and 26 bases lay between the germline ends. This CDR3 spans 18 amino acids. Germline-derived CDR1 and CDR2 are SGHNT and YYREEE (reference sequence). CDR3 nucleotides: TGTGCCAGCAGCTTAAATATGGGCTCTGGACTAACAGGAGATGAGCAGTTCTTC. Translating it yields CASSLNMGSGLTGDEQFF.

The chain recombines TRBV5-1 with TRBJ2-1; D is possibly TRBD2 (5 bases). Germline V gene sequence: CDR1 SGHRS, CDR2 YFSETQ. V lost 0 bases and J lost 5, with 6 bases in between. CDR3 length equals 13 residues. The CDR3: CASSLVGDNEQFF. The CDR3 DNA follows: TGCGCCAGCAGCTTGGTCGGGGACAATGAGCAGTTCTTC.

The chain uses TRBV5-6 and TRBJ2-5, with a tentative D call TRBD1 (5 bases). This CDR3 spans 16 amino acids. Per germline, CDR1 SGHDT and CDR2 YYEEEE. V was pared by 1 base and J by 7 bases, with 20 bases between. The CDR3 region has the DNA TGTGCCAGCAGCTTGTTAGTCAGGGATTCTCAGGGGACCCAGTACTTC. This translates into CASSLLVRDSQGTQYF.

The rearrangement uses TRBV18 and TRBJ2-7; D is perhaps TRBD2 (5 bases). Trimming took 6 bases from V and 0 from J, leaving 12 bases between them. CDR3 length: 14 amino acids. Germline CDR1 and CDR2: KGHSH and LQKENI. CDR3 sequence reads: CASSHVANSYEQYF. In DNA, the CDR3 is TGTGCCAGCTCCCACGTAGCGAACTCCTACGAGCAGTACTTC.

V gene TRBV29-1 combines with J gene TRBJ1-1; D is undetermined. Trimming took 2 bases from V and 4 from J, leaving 11 bases between them. Per germline, CDR1 SQVTM and CDR2 ANQGSEA. This CDR3 is 13 amino acids long. The CDR3 region is CSVERRGGTEAFF. The CDR3 coding sequence is TGCAGCGTTGAACGGAGAGGTGGCACTGAAGCTTTCTTT.

This clonotype was seen more than once but under ten times. This sequence joins TRBV9 and TRBJ1-5; D ambiguous. CDR3 length: 14 amino acids. V was pared by 7 bases and J by 1 base, with 12 bases between. Germline loops: CDR1 SGDLS, CDR2 YYNGEE. This CDR3 reads CASSPIDSNQPQHF. Here the CDR3 DNA reads TGTGCCAGCTCTCCAATAGACAGCAATCAGCCCCAGCATTTT.

V is TRBV4-2 and J is TRBJ1-6, with a tentative D call TRBD1 (5 bases). There are 17 residues in the CDR3. Germline V CDR1 and CDR2: LGHNA, YNFKEQ. Trimming removed 1 base from V and 3 bases from J, with 13 bases in between. The CDR3 nucleotides read TGTGCCAGCAGCCAAGTTAAGGGGACTGGCTATAATTCACCCCTCCACTTT. Residues: CASSQVKGTGYNSPLHF.